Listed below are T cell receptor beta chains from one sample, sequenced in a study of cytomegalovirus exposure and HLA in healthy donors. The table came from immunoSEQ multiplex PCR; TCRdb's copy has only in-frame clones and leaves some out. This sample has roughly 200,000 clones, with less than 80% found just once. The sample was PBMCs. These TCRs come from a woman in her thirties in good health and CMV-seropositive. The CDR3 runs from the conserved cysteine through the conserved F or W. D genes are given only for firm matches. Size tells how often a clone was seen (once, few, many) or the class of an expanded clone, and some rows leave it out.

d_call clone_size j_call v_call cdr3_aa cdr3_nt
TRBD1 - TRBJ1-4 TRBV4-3 CASSQDRQGSNEKLFF TGCGCCAGCAGCCAAGATCGACAGGGCTCTAATGAAAAACTGTTTTTT
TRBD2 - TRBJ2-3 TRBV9 CASSLGTSGGAHTDTQYF TGTGCCAGCAGCCTAGGGACTAGCGGGGGGGCCCACACAGATACGCAGTATTTT
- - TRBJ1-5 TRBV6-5 CASRPQGGNQPQHF TGTGCCAGCAGACCACAGGGTGGCAATCAGCCCCAGCATTTT
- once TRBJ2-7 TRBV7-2 CASSLGGESYEQYF TGTGCCAGCAGCTTAGGGGGAGAATCCTACGAGCAGTACTTC
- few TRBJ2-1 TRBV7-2 CASSPHGVDYNEQFF TGTGCCAGCAGTCCTCACGGGGTCGACTACAATGAGCAGTTCTTC
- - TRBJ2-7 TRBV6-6 CASSITELGRYEQYF TGTGCCAGCAGTATAACGGAACTAGGACGATACGAGCAGTACTTC
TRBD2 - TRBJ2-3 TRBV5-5 CASNLGAGGDTQYF TGTGCCAGCAACCTGGGAGCGGGGGGAGATACGCAGTATTTT
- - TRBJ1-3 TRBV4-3 CASSPSRSQGNTIYF TGCGCCAGCAGCCCCTCACGGAGTCAGGGAAACACCATATATTTT
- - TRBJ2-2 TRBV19 CASRLAGANTGELFF TGTGCCAGTAGACTCGCCGGGGCGAACACCGGGGAGCTGTTTTTT
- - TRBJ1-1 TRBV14 CASSQGGVVEAFF TGTGCCAGCAGCCAGGGGGGAGTTGTTGAAGCTTTCTTT
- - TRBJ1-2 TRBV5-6 CASSLSGVGSSGYTF TGTGCCAGCAGCTTGAGCGGTGTTGGCTCTTCTGGCTACACCTTC
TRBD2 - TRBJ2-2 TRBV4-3 CASSPVAGGNTGELFF TGCGCCAGCAGCCCCGTGGCGGGGGGAAACACCGGGGAGCTGTTTTTT
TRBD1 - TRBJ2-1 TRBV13 CASSTKNQGAYEQFF TGTGCCAGCAGCACCAAAAATCAGGGGGCCTATGAGCAGTTCTTC
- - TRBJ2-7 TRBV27 CAASPGAGEQYF TGTGCCGCCTCCCCGGGTGCGGGGGAGCAGTACTTC
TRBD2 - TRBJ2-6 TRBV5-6 CASSLGLAGARTGANVLTF TGTGCCAGCAGCCTCGGACTAGCGGGAGCTAGGACTGGGGCCAACGTCCTGACTTTC
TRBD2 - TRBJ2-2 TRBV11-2 CASSLEGLAGETTGELFF TGTGCCAGCAGCTTAGAGGGCCTAGCGGGAGAGACCACCGGGGAGCTGTTTTTT
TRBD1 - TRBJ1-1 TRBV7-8 CASSLVGTEKNTEAFF TGTGCCAGCAGCTTAGTTGGGACAGAGAAGAACACTGAAGCTTTCTTT
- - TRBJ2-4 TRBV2 CASEDYRPSNIQYF TGTGCCAGCGAGGACTACCGGCCATCAAACATTCAGTACTTC
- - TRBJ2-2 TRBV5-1 CASSLTTVTTGELFF TGCGCCAGCAGCTTGACGACAGTAACTACCGGGGAGCTGTTTTTT
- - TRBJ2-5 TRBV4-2 CASSQYPQRAETQYF TGTGCCAGCAGCCAATACCCCCAGCGGGCGGAGACCCAGTACTTC
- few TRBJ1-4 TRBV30 CAWSEGTTNEKLFF TGTGCCTGGAGTGAGGGGACAACTAATGAAAAACTGTTTTTT
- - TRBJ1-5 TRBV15 CATSRDTVSNNQPQHF TGTGCCACCAGCAGAGACACAGTCTCTAACAATCAGCCCCAGCATTTT
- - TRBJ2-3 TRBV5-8 CASSQPLGTDTQYF TGTGCCAGCAGCCAACCACTAGGCACAGATACGCAGTATTTT
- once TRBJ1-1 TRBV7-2 CASSLTSDGWTEAFF TGTGCCAGCAGCTTAACCTCCGACGGGTGGACTGAAGCTTTCTTT
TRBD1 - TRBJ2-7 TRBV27 CASGDRERSDEQYF TGTGCCAGCGGGGACAGGGAAAGATCAGACGAGCAGTACTTC
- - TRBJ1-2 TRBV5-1 CASSWDKPNNYGYTF TGCGCCAGCAGCTGGGACAAGCCTAATAACTATGGCTACACCTTC
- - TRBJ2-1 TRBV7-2 CASTDAWGHEQFF TGTGCCAGCACTGACGCCTGGGGCCATGAGCAGTTCTTC
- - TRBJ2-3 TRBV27 CASSLADTQYF TGTGCCAGCAGTTTAGCGGATACGCAGTATTTT
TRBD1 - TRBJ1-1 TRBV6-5 CASSRGTANTEAFF TGTGCCAGCAGCCGCGGGACAGCAAACACTGAAGCTTTCTTT
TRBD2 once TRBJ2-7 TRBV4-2 CASSQGLAGGSYEQYF TGTGCCAGCAGCCAAGGGCTAGCGGGGGGGTCCTACGAGCAGTACTTC
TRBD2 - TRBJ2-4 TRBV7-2 CASSAGDGDIQYF TGTGCCAGCAGCGCGGGGGACGGGGACATTCAGTACTTC
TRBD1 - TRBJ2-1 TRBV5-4 CASSFDRGNEQFF TGTGCCAGCAGCTTCGACAGGGGGAATGAGCAGTTCTTC
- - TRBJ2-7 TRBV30 CAWSGLRSEQYF TGTGCCTGGAGTGGGTTGAGGTCCGAGCAGTACTTC
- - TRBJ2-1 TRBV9 CASSPVGRGGFNEQFF TGTGCCAGCAGCCCGGTGGGGAGGGGGGGCTTCAATGAGCAGTTCTTC
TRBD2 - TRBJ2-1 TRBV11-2 CAGRAGGYNEQFF TGTGCCGGACGGGCGGGGGGATACAATGAGCAGTTCTTC
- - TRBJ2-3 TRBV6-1 CASGGGRTDTQYF TGTGCCAGCGGTGGGGGGAGGACAGATACGCAGTATTTT
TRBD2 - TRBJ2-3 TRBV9 CASSAGTSGGDTQYF TGTGCCAGCAGCGCCGGGACTAGCGGGGGTGATACGCAGTATTTT
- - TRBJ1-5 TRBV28 CASSLRQTSGNQPQHF TGTGCCAGCAGTTTAAGGCAGACTAGCGGCAATCAGCCCCAGCATTTT
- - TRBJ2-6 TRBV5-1 CASKPPGANVLTF TGCGCCAGCAAGCCTCCCGGGGCCAACGTCCTGACTTTC
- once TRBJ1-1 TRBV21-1 CASSKPGSFWGQKNTEAFF TGTGCCAGCAGCAAACCCGGTTCATTCTGGGGACAGAAGAACACTGAAGCTTTCTTT
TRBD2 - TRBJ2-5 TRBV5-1 CASSPAGGAETQYF TGCGCCAGCAGTCCCGCGGGAGGGGCCGAGACCCAGTACTTC
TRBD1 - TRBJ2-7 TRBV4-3 CASSHDQGAIYEQYF TGCGCCAGCAGCCATGACCAGGGGGCCATCTACGAGCAGTACTTC
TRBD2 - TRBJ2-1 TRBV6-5 CASSYGLAFEQFF TGTGCCAGCAGTTACGGACTAGCCTTTGAGCAGTTCTTC
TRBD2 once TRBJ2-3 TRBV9 CASSGRAGVTDTQYF TGTGCCAGCAGCGGGCGAGCGGGGGTCACAGATACGCAGTATTTT
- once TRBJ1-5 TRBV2 CASRRDPNSNQPQHF TGTGCCAGCAGGAGGGATCCTAATAGCAATCAGCCCCAGCATTTT
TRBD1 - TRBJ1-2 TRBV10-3 CAISESAGTGDDYGYTF TGTGCCATCAGTGAGTCGGCAGGGACAGGGGACGACTATGGCTACACCTTC
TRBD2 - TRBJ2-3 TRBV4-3 CASSQDLAGGEDTQYF TGCGCCAGCAGCCAAGATCTAGCGGGAGGGGAAGATACGCAGTATTTT
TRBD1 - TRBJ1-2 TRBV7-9 CASSLWDRDF TGTGCCAGCAGCTTATGGGACAGGGACTTC
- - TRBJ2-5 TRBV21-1 CASSKVCPSWTEETQYF TGTGCCAGCAGCAAAGTCTGTCCCAGTTGGACTGAAGAGACCCAGTACTTC
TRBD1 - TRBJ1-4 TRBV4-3 CASSQDGTAVEKLFF TGCGCCAGCAGCCAGGATGGGACAGCCGTTGAAAAACTGTTTTTT
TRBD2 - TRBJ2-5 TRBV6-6 CASSYSGSGKETQYF TGTGCCAGCAGTTACTCGGGTAGCGGGAAAGAGACCCAGTACTTC
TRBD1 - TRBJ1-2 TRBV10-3 CAISDRDRGNYGYTF TGTGCCATCAGTGATAGGGACAGGGGGAACTATGGCTACACCTTC
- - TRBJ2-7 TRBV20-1 CSVGSFEQYF TGCAGTGTGGGGAGCTTTGAGCAGTACTTC
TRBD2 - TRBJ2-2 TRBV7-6 CASRRVSGGATGELFF TGTGCCAGCAGGCGTGTCAGCGGGGGGGCCACCGGGGAGCTGTTTTTT
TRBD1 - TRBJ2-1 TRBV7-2 CASSLTRGLFF TGTGCCAGCAGCCTAACTAGGGGGCTGTTCTTC
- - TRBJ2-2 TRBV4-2 CASSRDGTSNTGELFF TGTGCCAGCAGCCGAGACGGGACAAGTAACACCGGGGAGCTGTTTTTT
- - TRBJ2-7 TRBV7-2 CASSLAPWADTYEQYF TGTGCCAGCAGCTTAGCCCCATGGGCTGACACCTACGAGCAGTACTTC
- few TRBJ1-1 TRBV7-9 CALRRGNTEAFF TGTGCCCTAAGGCGGGGGAACACTGAAGCTTTCTTT
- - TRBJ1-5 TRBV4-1 CASSQDGQLNQPQHF TGCGCCAGCAGCCAAGACGGACAGCTCAATCAGCCCCAGCATTTT